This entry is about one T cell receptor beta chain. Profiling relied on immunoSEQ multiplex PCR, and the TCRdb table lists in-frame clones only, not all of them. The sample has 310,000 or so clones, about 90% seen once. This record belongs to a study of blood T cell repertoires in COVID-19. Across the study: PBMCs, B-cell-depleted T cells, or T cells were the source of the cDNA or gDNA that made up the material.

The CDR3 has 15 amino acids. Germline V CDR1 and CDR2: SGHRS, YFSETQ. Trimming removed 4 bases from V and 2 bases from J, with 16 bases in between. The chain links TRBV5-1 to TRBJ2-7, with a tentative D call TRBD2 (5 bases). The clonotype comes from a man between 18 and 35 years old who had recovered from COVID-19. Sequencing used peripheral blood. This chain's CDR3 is CASSPQSRGTYEQYF. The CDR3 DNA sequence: TGCGCCAGCAGCCCCCAAAGTCGGGGTACCTACGAGCAGTACTTC.